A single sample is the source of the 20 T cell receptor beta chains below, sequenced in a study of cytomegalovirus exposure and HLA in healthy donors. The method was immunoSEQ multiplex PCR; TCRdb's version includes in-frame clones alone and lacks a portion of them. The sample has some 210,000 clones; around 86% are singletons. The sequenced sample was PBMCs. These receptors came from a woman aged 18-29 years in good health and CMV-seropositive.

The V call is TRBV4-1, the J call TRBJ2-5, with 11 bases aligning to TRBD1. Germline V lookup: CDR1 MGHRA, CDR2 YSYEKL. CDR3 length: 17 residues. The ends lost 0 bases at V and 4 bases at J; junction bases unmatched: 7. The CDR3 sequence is CASSQERGQGARETQYF. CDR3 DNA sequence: TGCGCCAGCAGCCAAGAACGAGGACAGGGGGCGCGAGAGACCCAGTACTTC.

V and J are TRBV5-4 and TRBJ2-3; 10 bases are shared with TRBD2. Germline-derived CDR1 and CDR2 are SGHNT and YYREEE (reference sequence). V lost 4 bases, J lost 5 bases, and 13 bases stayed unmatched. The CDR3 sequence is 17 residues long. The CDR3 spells CASSVPPSGSGGDTQYF. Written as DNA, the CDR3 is TGTGCCAGCAGCGTCCCCCCTAGCGGGAGTGGCGGAGATACGCAGTATTTT.

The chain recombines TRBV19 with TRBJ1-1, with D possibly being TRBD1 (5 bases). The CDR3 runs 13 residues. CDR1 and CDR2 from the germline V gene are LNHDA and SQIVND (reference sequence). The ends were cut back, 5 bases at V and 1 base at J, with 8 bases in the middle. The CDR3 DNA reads TGTGCCAGTAGTTTCAGGGCGAACACTGAAGCTTTCTTT. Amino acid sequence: CASSFRANTEAFF.

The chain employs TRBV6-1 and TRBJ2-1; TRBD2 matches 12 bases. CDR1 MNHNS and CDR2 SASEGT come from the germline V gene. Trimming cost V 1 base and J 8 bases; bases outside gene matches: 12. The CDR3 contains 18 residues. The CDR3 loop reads CASSEETSGSSLVDEQFF. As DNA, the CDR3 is TGTGCCAGCAGTGAAGAGACTAGCGGGAGCTCACTTGTGGATGAGCAGTTCTTC.

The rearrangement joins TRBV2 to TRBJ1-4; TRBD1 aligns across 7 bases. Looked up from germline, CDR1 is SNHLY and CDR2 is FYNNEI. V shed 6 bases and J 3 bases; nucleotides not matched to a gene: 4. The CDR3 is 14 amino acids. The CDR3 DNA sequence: TGTGCCAGCAGGGAGGGGGCTTCTAATGAAAAACTGTTTTTT. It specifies CASREGASNEKLFF.

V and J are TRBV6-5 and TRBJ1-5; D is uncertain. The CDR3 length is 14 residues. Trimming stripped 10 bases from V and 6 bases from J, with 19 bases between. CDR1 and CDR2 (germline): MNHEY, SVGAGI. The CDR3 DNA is TGTGCCACCAAACCTCAGAGAGGCCGTCAGCCCCAGCATTTT. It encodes CATKPQRGRQPQHF.

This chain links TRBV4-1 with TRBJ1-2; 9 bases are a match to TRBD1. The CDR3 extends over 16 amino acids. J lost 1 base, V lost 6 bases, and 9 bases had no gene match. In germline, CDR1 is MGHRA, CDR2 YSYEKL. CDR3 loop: CASRRTGDLVNYGYTF. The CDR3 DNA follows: TGCGCCAGCAGGCGGACAGGGGATCTCGTTAACTATGGCTACACCTTC.

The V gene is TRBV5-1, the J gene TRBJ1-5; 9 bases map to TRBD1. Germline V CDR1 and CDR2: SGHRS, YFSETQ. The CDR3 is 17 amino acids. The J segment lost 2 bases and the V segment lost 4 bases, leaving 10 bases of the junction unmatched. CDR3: CASSPGTGNGGNQPQHF. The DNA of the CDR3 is TGCGCCAGCAGCCCCGGGACAGGGAACGGTGGCAATCAGCCCCAGCATTTT.

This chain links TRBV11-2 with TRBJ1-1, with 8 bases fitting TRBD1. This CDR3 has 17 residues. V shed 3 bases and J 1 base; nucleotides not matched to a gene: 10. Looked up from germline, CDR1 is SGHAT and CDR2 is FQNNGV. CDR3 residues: CASSFYLEGTGNTEAFF. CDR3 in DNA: TGTGCCAGCAGCTTCTACTTAGAAGGGACAGGGAACACTGAAGCTTTCTTT. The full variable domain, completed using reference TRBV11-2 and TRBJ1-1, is EAGVAQSPRYKIIEKRQSVAFWCNPISGHATLYWYQQILGQGPKLLIQFQNNGVVDDSQLPKDRFSAERLKGVDSTLKIQPAKLEDSAVYLCASSFYLEGTGNTEAFFGQGTRLTVV.

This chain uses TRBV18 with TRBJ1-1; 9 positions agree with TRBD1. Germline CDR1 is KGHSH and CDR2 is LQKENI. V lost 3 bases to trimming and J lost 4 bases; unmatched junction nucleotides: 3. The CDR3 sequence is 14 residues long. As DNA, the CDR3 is TGTGCCAGCTCACCCCGGGACAGGGTCACTGAAGCTTTCTTT. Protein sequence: CASSPRDRVTEAFF.

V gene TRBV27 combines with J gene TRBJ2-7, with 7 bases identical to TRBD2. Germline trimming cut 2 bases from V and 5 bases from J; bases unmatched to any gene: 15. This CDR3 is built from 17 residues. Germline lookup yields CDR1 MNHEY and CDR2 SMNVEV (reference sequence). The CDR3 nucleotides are TGTGCCAGCAGTTTAACATTACCGGTCCCGGGACTAAACGAGCAGTACTTC. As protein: CASSLTLPVPGLNEQYF.

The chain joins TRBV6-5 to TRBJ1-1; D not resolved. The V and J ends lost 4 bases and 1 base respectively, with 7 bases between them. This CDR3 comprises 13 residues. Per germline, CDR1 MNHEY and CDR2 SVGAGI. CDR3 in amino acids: CASSFGGNTEAFF. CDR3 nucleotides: TGTGCCAGCAGTTTCGGCGGGAACACTGAAGCTTTCTTT.

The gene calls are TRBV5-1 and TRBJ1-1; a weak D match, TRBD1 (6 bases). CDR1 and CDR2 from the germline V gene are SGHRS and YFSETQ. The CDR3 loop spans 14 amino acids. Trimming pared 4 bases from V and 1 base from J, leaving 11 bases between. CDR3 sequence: CASSPTGENTEAFF. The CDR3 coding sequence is TGCGCCAGCAGCCCGACAGGCGAGAACACTGAAGCTTTCTTT.

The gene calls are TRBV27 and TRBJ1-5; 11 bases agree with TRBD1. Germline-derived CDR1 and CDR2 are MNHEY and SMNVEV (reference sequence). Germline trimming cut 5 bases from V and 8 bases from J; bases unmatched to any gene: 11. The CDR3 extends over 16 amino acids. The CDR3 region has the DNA TGTGCCAGCAGTCCGGCCGGACAGGGGGCTATGAAGCCCCAGCATTTT. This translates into CASSPAGQGAMKPQHF.

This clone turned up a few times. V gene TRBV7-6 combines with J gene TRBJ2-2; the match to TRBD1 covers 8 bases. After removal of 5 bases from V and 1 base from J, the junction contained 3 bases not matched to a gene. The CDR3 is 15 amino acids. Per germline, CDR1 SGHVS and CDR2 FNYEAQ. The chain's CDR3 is CASSQGTGNTGELFF. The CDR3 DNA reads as TGTGCCAGCAGCCAGGGGACAGGGAACACCGGGGAGCTGTTTTTT.

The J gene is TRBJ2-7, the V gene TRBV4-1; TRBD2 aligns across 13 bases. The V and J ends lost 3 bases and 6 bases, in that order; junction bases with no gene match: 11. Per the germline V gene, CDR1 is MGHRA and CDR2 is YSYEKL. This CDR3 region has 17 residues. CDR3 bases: TGCGCCAGCAGCCAGGGACTAGCGGGGACAAGGATTCCCGAGCAGTACTTC. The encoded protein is CASSQGLAGTRIPEQYF.

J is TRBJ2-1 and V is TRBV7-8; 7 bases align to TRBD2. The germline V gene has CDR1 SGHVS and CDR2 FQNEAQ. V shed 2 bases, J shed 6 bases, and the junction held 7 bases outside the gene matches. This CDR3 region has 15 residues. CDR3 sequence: CASSLRAGVRNEQFF. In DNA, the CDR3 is TGTGCCAGCAGCTTACGTGCGGGAGTTCGCAATGAGCAGTTCTTC.

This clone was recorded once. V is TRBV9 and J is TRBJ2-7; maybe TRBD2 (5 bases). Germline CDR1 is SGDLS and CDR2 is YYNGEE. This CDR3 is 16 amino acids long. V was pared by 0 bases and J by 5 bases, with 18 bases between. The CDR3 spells CASSVGRQRQTDEQYF. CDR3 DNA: TGTGCCAGCAGCGTAGGGAGGCAGCGGCAGACTGACGAGCAGTACTTC.

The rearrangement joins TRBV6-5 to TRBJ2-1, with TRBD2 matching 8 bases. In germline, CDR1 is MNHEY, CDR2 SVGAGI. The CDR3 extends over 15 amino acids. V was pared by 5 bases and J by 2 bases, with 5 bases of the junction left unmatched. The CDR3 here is CASSRGTRAYNEQFF. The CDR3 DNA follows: TGTGCCAGCAGTAGAGGGACTAGGGCCTACAATGAGCAGTTCTTC.

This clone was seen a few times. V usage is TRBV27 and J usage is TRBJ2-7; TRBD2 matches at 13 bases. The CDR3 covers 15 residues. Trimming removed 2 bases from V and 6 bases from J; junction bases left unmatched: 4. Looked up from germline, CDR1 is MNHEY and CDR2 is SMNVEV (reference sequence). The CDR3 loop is CASSLGLAGVSEQYF. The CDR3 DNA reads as TGTGCCAGCAGTTTAGGACTAGCGGGAGTTTCCGAGCAGTACTTC.